The 32 T cell receptor beta chains in this list originate from one sample, sequenced in a study of CD8 T cell repertoires and HIV-1 epitope variants. Their recognized antigens are unknown. Sequencing was performed with immunoSEQ multiplex PCR; in TCRdb, only in-frame clones are kept and a portion is missing. Of 4,500 to 7,000 clones listed, around 60% were seen once; the top ten hold about 41%. The specimen sequenced was cultured CD8+ T cells derived from PBMCs. These receptors were taken from a male donor with HIV.

This clone came up once. The chain employs TRBV6-5 and TRBJ2-1; D possibly corresponds to TRBD2 (5 bases). Between the trimmed V and J ends, which lost 10 bases and 4 bases, there was a span of 17 bases. Germline V gene lookup returns CDR1 MNHEY and CDR2 SVGAGI. The CDR3 runs to 14 residues. CDR3 sequence: CATEDKTIYNEQFF. Written as DNA, the CDR3 is TGTGCCACCGAGGATAAGACTATATACAATGAGCAGTTCTTC.

CDR3 nucleotide sequence: TGTGCCAGTAGTAGGGGGAATCAGCCCCAGCATTTT. Its protein is CASSRGNQPQHF. V gene TRBV19 combines with J gene TRBJ1-5; D may be TRBD1 (5 bases). The CDR3 length is 12 residues. V was clipped by 4 bases and J by 4 bases, with 5 bases between them. Germline CDR1 LNHDA, CDR2 SQIVND (reference sequence).

This clone occurred a few times. CDR3 in DNA: TGCGCCAGCAGTTTGGGACAGGCGGGGGAGCAGTACTTC. Its translation: CASSLGQAGEQYF. The rearrangement uses TRBV10-1 and TRBJ2-7; 8 bases are shared with TRBD1. V was clipped by 5 bases and J by 7 bases; unmatched bases: 7. The CDR3 is made up of 13 amino acids. Germline lookup yields CDR1 WNHNN and CDR2 SYGVQD (reference sequence).

This sequence joins TRBV7-9 and TRBJ2-1, with a possible D match to TRBD2 (6 bases). V lost 4 bases and J 4 bases, leaving 14 bases between the germline ends. CDR3 length: 15 residues. The germline V gene has CDR1 SEHNR and CDR2 FQNEAQ (reference sequence). CDR3 region: CASSSDGAGYNEQFF. Here the CDR3 DNA reads TGTGCCAGCAGCTCAGACGGGGCGGGGTACAATGAGCAGTTCTTC. The variable domain in full, with the rest retrieved from reference TRBV7-9 and TRBJ2-1, is DTGVSQNPRHKITKRGQNVTFRCDPISEHNRLYWYRQTLGQGPEFLTYFQNEAQLEKSRLLSDRFSAERPKGSFSTLEIQRTEQGDSAMYLCASSSDGAGYNEQFFGPGTRLTVL.

The chain joins TRBV6-5 to TRBJ1-1; D possibly corresponds to TRBD1 (6 bases). Between the trimmed V and J ends, which lost 7 bases and 4 bases, there was a span of 10 bases. The CDR3 is made up of 12 amino acids. Germline V gene data show CDR1 as MNHEY and CDR2 as SVGAGI. CDR3 sequence (DNA): TGTGCCAGCAAAGAACAGGGCACTGAAGCTTTCTTT. It specifies CASKEQGTEAFF.

V is TRBV2 and J is TRBJ2-1, with D possibly being TRBD1 or TRBD2 (5 bases each). This CDR3 spans 16 amino acids. Trimming removed 9 bases at V and 1 base at J, with 19 bases between. Per the germline V gene, CDR1 is SNHLY and CDR2 is FYNNEI. The CDR3 nucleotides read TGTGCCAGTAGTAATTCCCCGGGACGGTCCTACAATGAGCAGTTCTTC. Its translation is CASSNSPGRSYNEQFF.

The chain combines TRBV28 with TRBJ2-7; 7 bases line up with TRBD1. Germline assignment: CDR1 MDHEN and CDR2 SYDVKM. The V gene end was trimmed by 9 bases and the J gene end by 5 bases; junction bases not matched to a gene: 10. The CDR3 contains 13 residues. CDR3 protein: CASNDRVIDEQYF. In DNA form, the CDR3 reads TGTGCCAGTAATGACAGGGTAATAGACGAGCAGTACTTC.

This chain joins TRBV29-1 and TRBJ2-6, with D unresolved. Trimming removed 4 bases from V and 2 bases from J, with 6 bases in between. Per germline, CDR1 SQVTM and CDR2 ANQGSEA. The CDR3 spans 13 residues. CDR3: CSVGKTGANVLTF. The CDR3 DNA follows: TGCAGCGTTGGGAAGACTGGGGCCAACGTCCTGACTTTC.

This chain links TRBV5-4 with TRBJ2-2; possibly TRBD2 for D (5 bases). This CDR3 comprises 14 residues. Germline V gene data show CDR1 as SGHNT and CDR2 as YYREEE (reference sequence). The ends were cut back, 0 bases at V and 5 bases at J, with 8 bases in the middle. The CDR3 region has the DNA TGTGCCAGCAGCTTGGCCACGGGGACCGGGGAGCTGTTTTTT. Residues: CASSLATGTGELFF.

This clone was seen a few times. The chain combines TRBV19 with TRBJ1-4; D is undetermined. Germline V gene sequence: CDR1 LNHDA, CDR2 SQIVND (reference sequence). There are 12 residues in the CDR3. Trimming took 1 base from V and 5 from J, leaving 2 bases between them. CDR3: CASSIANEKLFF. The CDR3 DNA reads as TGTGCCAGTAGTATAGCCAATGAAAAACTGTTTTTT.

The gene calls are TRBV28 and TRBJ1-1, with TRBD1 as a possible D gene (5 bases). The V end lost 8 bases, the J end lost 5 bases, and 12 bases lay between the germline ends. Germline V gives CDR1 MDHEN, CDR2 SYDVKM. This CDR3 comprises 12 residues. DNA of the CDR3: TGTGCCAGCGCCAGGGTTGGGACTGAAGCTTTCTTT. This gives the protein CASARVGTEAFF.

In this sample, this clone turned up once. The chain joins TRBV29-1 to TRBJ2-2; D is possibly TRBD1 (5 bases). From germline, CDR1 is SQVTM and CDR2 ANQGSEA. The CDR3 contains 15 residues. V was trimmed by 2 bases and J by 0 bases, leaving 10 bases between them. CDR3 amino acids: CSVELKGTNTGELFF. Written as DNA, the CDR3 is TGCAGCGTTGAATTAAAGGGGACGAACACCGGGGAGCTGTTTTTT.

The rearrangement joins TRBV19 to TRBJ1-1; D remains unclear. Trimming cost V 0 bases and J 5 bases, with 10 bases left between them. The V gene's germline CDR1 is LNHDA and CDR2 SQIVND (reference sequence). The CDR3 has 14 amino acids. Written as DNA, the CDR3 is TGTGCCAGTAGTATAGATCTATCTGGAACTGAAGCTTTCTTT. Amino acid sequence: CASSIDLSGTEAFF.

V gene TRBV27 combines with J gene TRBJ2-1; the D gene is possibly TRBD2 (5 bases). Trimming removed 2 bases from V and 1 base from J, with 6 bases in between. This CDR3 is 14 amino acids long. Looked up from germline, CDR1 is MNHEY and CDR2 is SMNVEV (reference sequence). The CDR3 sequence is CASSLRGSYNEQFF. CDR3 DNA sequence: TGTGCCAGCAGTTTACGGGGTTCCTACAATGAGCAGTTCTTC.

The chain uses TRBV19 and TRBJ1-1; 8 positions match TRBD1. The J segment lost 5 bases and the V segment lost 3 bases, leaving 8 bases of the junction unmatched. Germline assignment: CDR1 LNHDA and CDR2 SQIVND (reference sequence). The CDR3 loop spans 15 amino acids. The CDR3 DNA follows: TGTGCCAGTAGTATTCGGGACAGGTTTGAGACTGAAGCTTTCTTT. Translated, it gives CASSIRDRFETEAFF.

The CDR3 region is CASSSSQETQYF. Written as DNA, the CDR3 is TGTGCCAGCAGCTCTTCCCAAGAGACCCAGTACTTC. V gene TRBV5-4 combines with J gene TRBJ2-5; D is uncertain. Germline V CDR1 and CDR2: SGHNT, YYREEE (reference sequence). Trimming removed 3 bases at V and 1 base at J, with 4 bases between. The CDR3 is 12 amino acids.

This sequence joins TRBV13 and TRBJ2-3, with TRBD2 matching 11 bases. This CDR3 comprises 17 residues. Germline trimming cut 1 base from V and 1 base from J; bases unmatched to any gene: 4. Germline assignment: CDR1 PRHDT and CDR2 FYEKMQ (reference sequence). CDR3 in amino acids: CASSLEPGLAGTDTQYF. The CDR3 DNA sequence: TGTGCCAGCAGCTTAGAGCCGGGACTAGCGGGCACAGATACGCAGTATTTT.

This clone was found a few times. V and J are TRBV6-6 and TRBJ2-7; 7 bases are a match to TRBD2. This CDR3 contains 15 residues. V lost 2 bases, J lost 2 bases, and 6 bases stayed unmatched. Germline V CDR1 and CDR2: MNHNY, SVGAGI (reference sequence). The CDR3 sequence: CASSYGAGTTYEQYF. CDR3 coding DNA: TGTGCCAGCAGTTACGGGGCGGGGACTACCTACGAGCAGTACTTC.

The rearrangement links TRBV19 to TRBJ2-7; TRBD1 matches at 7 bases. V lost 1 base and J lost 4; bases outside the gene matches: 7. Germline V lookup: CDR1 LNHDA, CDR2 SQIVND (reference sequence). The CDR3 runs 15 residues. For the CDR3, the DNA is TGTGCCAGTAGTATAGCACAGGGGTTGGTTTACGAGCAGTACTTC. Amino acid sequence: CASSIAQGLVYEQYF.

The chain couples TRBV11-2 to TRBJ1-2; 8 bases line up with TRBD1. Germline assignment: CDR1 SGHAT and CDR2 FQNNGV. Germline trimming cut 5 bases from V and 3 bases from J; bases unmatched to any gene: 8. CDR3 length: 15 amino acids. The CDR3 is CASSLRTGLYYGYTF. In nucleotides, the CDR3 is TGTGCCAGCAGCCTAAGGACAGGGCTTTACTATGGCTACACCTTC.

This chain joins TRBV5-1 and TRBJ2-7, with TRBD2 identical over 10 bases. V trimming: 2 bases; J trimming: 5 bases; junction bases outside the gene matches: 1. The CDR3 has 13 amino acids. Per germline, CDR1 SGHRS and CDR2 YFSETQ. CDR3 residues: CASSLAGGNEQYF. In DNA form, the CDR3 reads TGCGCCAGCAGCTTAGCGGGAGGGAACGAGCAGTACTTC.

This clone was recorded a few times. The CDR3 coding sequence is TGTGCCAGCAGCGTAGGTGCGGGGGGCGTCTCTTTCTTT. Its translation is CASSVGAGGVSFF. V usage is TRBV9 and J usage is TRBJ1-1; possible D gene TRBD1, 6 bases. This CDR3 spans 13 amino acids. Germline values: CDR1 SGDLS, CDR2 YYNGEE. V was cut by 0 bases and J by 12 bases, with 15 bases left in between. The full variable domain, completed using reference TRBV9 and TRBJ1-1, is DSGVTQTPKHLITATGQRVTLRCSPRSGDLSVYWYQQSLDQGLQFLIQYYNGEERAKGNILERFSAQQFPDLHSELNLSSLELGDSALYFCASSVGAGGVSFFGQGTRLTVV.

CDR3 coding DNA: TGTGCCAGCAGCTCTCGCCGGGGGAAGAGAGAGACCCAGTACTTC. Its protein is CASSSRRGKRETQYF. V and J are TRBV14 and TRBJ2-5; perhaps TRBD2 as D (6 bases). Trimming stripped 5 bases from V and 4 bases from J, with 17 bases between. The CDR3 loop spans 15 amino acids. From germline, CDR1 is SGHDN and CDR2 FVKESK.

This rearrangement joins TRBV6-4 to TRBJ2-1; 10 bases fit TRBD2. This CDR3 is 14 amino acids long. CDR1 is MRHNA, CDR2 SNTAGT, per germline. With 3 bases clipped from V and 6 bases from J, the junction kept 2 bases outside the gene matches. CDR3 nucleotide sequence: TGTGCCAGCAGTGAAGCGGGGGGGCCCAATGAGCAGTTCTTC. Residues: CASSEAGGPNEQFF.

The rearrangement links TRBV11-2 to TRBJ1-1; TRBD1 agrees at 8 bases. The V gene's germline CDR1 is SGHAT and CDR2 FQNNGV. The V gene end was trimmed by 5 bases and the J gene end by 0 bases; junction bases not matched to a gene: 5. The CDR3 is 15 amino acids. In DNA, the CDR3 is TGTGCCAGCAGCCCGCGGGACAGGATGAACACTGAAGCTTTCTTT. Translated, it gives CASSPRDRMNTEAFF.

The chain couples TRBV2 to TRBJ1-2; D uncertain. Germline V gene data show CDR1 as SNHLY and CDR2 as FYNNEI. The germline V and J ends were trimmed by 2 bases and 1 base, with 5 bases remaining between them. The CDR3 spans 13 residues. Here the CDR3 reads CASSEKGNYGYTF. The CDR3 nucleotides read TGTGCCAGCAGTGAAAAGGGTAACTATGGCTACACCTTC.

By sample share, this clone is medium-sized. The CDR3: CASSPNSGEGYGYTF. In DNA, the CDR3 is TGTGCCAGCTCACCAAATTCAGGGGAGGGCTATGGCTACACCTTC. This chain uses TRBV18 with TRBJ1-2; TRBD1 might be the D (6 bases). CDR3 length equals 15 residues. Trimming removed 2 bases at V and 4 bases at J, with 14 bases between. CDR1 and CDR2 from the germline V gene are KGHSH and LQKENI.

This chain uses TRBV9 with TRBJ2-2; a weak D match, TRBD1 (6 bases). The CDR3 has 14 residues. The germline V gene encodes CDR1 SGDLS and CDR2 YYNGEE. With 0 bases removed from V and 7 bases from J, the gap between germline ends came to 10 bases. CDR3 residues: CASSVATGHGELFF. DNA of the CDR3: TGTGCCAGCAGCGTAGCTACAGGGCACGGGGAGCTGTTTTTT.

CDR3 in amino acids: CASSLDRNTEAFF. The CDR3 nucleotides are TGTGCCAGCAGTCTCGACAGGAACACTGAAGCTTTCTTT. This chain links TRBV5-4 with TRBJ1-1, with a tentative D call TRBD1 (5 bases). The CDR3 extends over 13 amino acids. In germline, CDR1 is SGHNT, CDR2 YYREEE (reference sequence). V lost 5 bases, J lost 1 base, and 9 bases lay in between.

The chain combines TRBV27 with TRBJ2-3; 8 nucleotides agree with TRBD2. The trim removed 2 bases at V and 9 bases at J, leaving 13 bases unmatched. The CDR3 is 16 amino acids. Germline CDR1 is MNHEY and CDR2 is SMNVEV (reference sequence). The CDR3, as DNA: TGTGCCAGCAGTTTAATAGACGGGGGGGTGGGCGAGACGCAGTATTTT. It translates to CASSLIDGGVGETQYF.

The chain joins TRBV27 to TRBJ2-7, with TRBD2 matching over 8 bases. Trimming cost V 4 bases and J 1 base; bases outside gene matches: 9. The V gene's germline CDR1 is MNHEY and CDR2 SMNVEV (reference sequence). The CDR3 is 16 residues long. This chain's CDR3 is CASSSPTSVRSYEQYF. CDR3 bases: TGTGCCAGCAGTTCCCCGACTAGCGTGAGGTCCTACGAGCAGTACTTC.

The chain combines TRBV19 with TRBJ1-1; no clear D gene. Germline V gives CDR1 LNHDA, CDR2 SQIVND (reference sequence). V was shortened by 3 bases and J by 5 bases, with 10 bases between the two germline ends. The CDR3 extends over 13 amino acids. The DNA of the CDR3 is TGTGCCAGTAGTATCGGTCAGTTAACTGAAGCTTTCTTT. Residues: CASSIGQLTEAFF.